This TCR beta chain was recorded in a study of T cells in Graves' hyperthyroidism and ophthalmopathy. Study information: The authors collected peripheral blood at initial diagnosis, before any treatment.

Amplification of TCR beta CDR3 regions was performed using RNA transcripts as template. The HTBI primer set was used in a first-round RT-PCR of the TCR CDR3. MiXCR was run by TCRdb on the multiplex PCR reads, yielding one entry per CDR3 protein. The data show roughly 570,000 distinct CDR3 sequences, 15% to 19% seen once. The CDR3 totals 17 residues. The V segment lost 2 bases and the J segment 6 bases; nucleotides outside the gene matches: 12. From germline, CDR1 is SEHNR and CDR2 FQNEAQ (reference sequence). Not enrolled were patients with uncontrolled infection, other autoimmune disease, pregnancy or lactation. Source material for PBMCs was over 7.5 ml fresh peripheral blood. Notes on the study in general: Most clonotypes that expanded in the thyroid above 0.001 also showed up in blood.

This clonotype was counted only a few times. No antigen is known for it. Sequencing was performed on blood. This receptor was identified in a woman under 40 with Graves' hyperthyroidism. This chain joins TRBV7-9 and TRBJ2-3; the match to TRBD2 covers 9 bases. CDR3 coding DNA: TGTGCCAGCAGCTTACCTGGGACTAGCAAGTCGAGCGATACGCAGTATTTT. Translation gives CASSLPGTSKSSDTQYF.